The clone carrying this T cell receptor beta chain was seen a handful of times. Its antigen is not known. Germline lookup yields CDR1 MDHEN and CDR2 SYDVKM. Between the trimmed V and J ends, which lost 3 bases and 8 bases, there was a span of 11 bases. This CDR3 spans 12 amino acids. The sample comes from a study of cytomegalovirus exposure and HLA in healthy donors. Study results and caveats: In a later analysis, TCR beta V- and J-gene trimming was associated with a missense DCLRE1C variant.

The study ran its PCR with 60 Vbeta and 13 Jbeta primers. Profiling relied on immunoSEQ multiplex PCR, and the TCRdb table lists in-frame clones only, not all of them. The sample lists 150,000 to 200,000 clones; almost 80% were seen once. The TCR comes from a woman between 50 and 59 years old in good health and CMV-seropositive. The V call is TRBV28, the J call TRBJ2-7; D unresolved. Input material: PBMCs. CDR3 region: CASSFPRAKQYF. In nucleotides, the CDR3 is TGTGCCAGCAGTTTTCCGCGTGCGAAGCAGTACTTC.